The 10 T cell receptor beta chains in this list originate from one sample, sequenced in a study of blood T cell repertoires in COVID-19 (dated by TCRdb to about 2020). Library generation was performed with the immunoSEQ multiplex PCR assay. Not all clones reach the TCRdb copy of this immuneACCESS table, which keeps in-frame sequences only. Checked studies attribute under half of the gap to unresolved V genes and leave the rest unexplained. Counted in this sample were about 170,000 clones; over 75% of them appeared once. Of the sample, about 1.2% is held by the ten largest clones. The sequencing input was peripheral blood. Source of these receptors: a man between 60 and 75 years old who had recovered from COVID-19.

The chain combines TRBV19 with TRBJ1-5, with D possibly TRBD1 on 5 matching bases. Germline CDR1 is LNHDA and CDR2 is SQIVND (reference sequence). V shed 4 bases and J shed 7 bases, with 14 bases lying between them. This CDR3 contains 14 residues. The CDR3 nucleotides read TGTGCCAGTAGTACAGCAGGGATAGACCAGCCCCAGCATTTT. Translated, it gives CASSTAGIDQPQHF.

V is TRBV6-2 or TRBV6-3 and J is TRBJ1-4; 9 positions agree with TRBD1. CDR1 MNHEY and CDR2 SVGEGT come from the germline V gene. This CDR3 contains 15 residues. V lost 0 bases and J lost 4; bases outside the gene matches: 0. The chain's CDR3 is CASSYSDRGNEKLFF. The CDR3 nucleotides are TGTGCCAGCAGTTACTCGGACAGGGGTAATGAAAAACTGTTTTTT.

The chain recombines TRBV28 with TRBJ1-4, with 9 bases lining up with TRBD1. The V and J ends lost 5 bases and 7 bases, in that order; junction bases with no gene match: 8. CDR1 is MDHEN, CDR2 SYDVKM, per germline. The CDR3 sequence is 15 residues long. CDR3 DNA sequence: TGTGCCAGCAGTCTCCCCGGGACAGGGTCTGAAAAACTGTTTTTT. Translation: CASSLPGTGSEKLFF.

The V call is TRBV7-9, the J call TRBJ1-2; 7 bases match TRBD1. CDR3 length: 16 residues. Trimming cost V 5 bases and J 5 bases; bases outside gene matches: 14. Germline V lookup: CDR1 SEHNR, CDR2 FQNEAQ (reference sequence). CDR3 sequence: CASSPRDSSFRYGYTF. DNA of the CDR3: TGTGCCAGCAGCCCCCGGGACAGCTCCTTCCGATATGGCTACACCTTC.

V and J are TRBV6-1 and TRBJ2-7; 10 bases are a match to TRBD1. The CDR3 totals 17 residues. The V and J ends lost 2 bases and 7 bases, in that order; junction bases with no gene match: 14. Germline CDR1 and CDR2: MNHNS and SASEGT. The DNA of the CDR3 is TGTGCCAGCAGTGAAAGGGACAGGGGACGTAATTACGGTGAGCAGTACTTC. Protein: CASSERDRGRNYGEQYF.

The CDR3 DNA is TGTGCCAGCAGCCAAGATGAGAGGGGGAAAGCGCAGTATTTT. Protein: CASSQDERGKAQYF. The chain is built from TRBV3-1 (or the pseudogene TRBV3-2) and TRBJ2-3, with D possibly matching TRBD1 (6 bases). The CDR3 runs to 14 residues. V shed 0 bases and J shed 10 bases, with 14 bases lying between them. Germline assignment: CDR1 LGHDT and CDR2 YNNKEL (reference sequence).

The V and J genes are TRBV5-4 and TRBJ1-2; 10 nucleotides line up with TRBD1. This CDR3 is 15 amino acids long. From germline, CDR1 is SGHNT and CDR2 YYREEE (reference sequence). V lost 3 bases and J lost 8; bases outside the gene matches: 10. The CDR3 nucleotides are TGTGCCAGCAGCTCTCCGGGACAGGGGAGTTACGGCTACACCTTC. This gives the protein CASSSPGQGSYGYTF.

This sequence joins TRBV5-1 and TRBJ2-1, with 8 bases aligning to TRBD2. The germline V gene has CDR1 SGHRS and CDR2 YFSETQ. The CDR3 runs to 16 residues. V dropped 0 bases and J dropped 6; count of bases not matched to a gene: 8. CDR3 DNA: TGCGCCAGCAGCTTGGGGCCAGCGGGGGCCACCAATGAGCAGTTCTTC. This encodes CASSLGPAGATNEQFF.

The V gene is TRBV9, the J gene TRBJ2-5, with a possible D match to TRBD2 (6 bases). V gave up 4 bases and J gave up 7 bases, with 14 bases separating them. Germline assignment: CDR1 SGDLS and CDR2 YYNGEE. CDR3 length: 13 amino acids. The CDR3 region has the DNA TGTGCCAGCAGCTCGGGACTGGCAGCGACCCAGTACTTC. It codes for CASSSGLAATQYF.

V is TRBV6-6 and J is TRBJ2-2; 11 bases fit TRBD2. The CDR3 is 15 residues long. Germline-derived CDR1 and CDR2 are MNHNY and SVGAGI (reference sequence). V dropped 6 bases and J dropped 6; count of bases not matched to a gene: 6. The CDR3 is CASSHSGGASGELFF. In DNA, the CDR3 is TGTGCCAGCAGCCATAGCGGGGGGGCGTCCGGGGAGCTGTTTTTT.